These T cell receptor beta chains were read from a single sample in a study of T-cell memory formation after mild COVID-19. One entry per CDR3 protein, called by TCRdb with MiXCR from the 5' RACE reads. The sample contains about 600,000 distinct CDR3 sequences, 20% to 25% of which appear only once. Sequencing was carried out using PBMCs or a T cell subset sorted from them (not recorded which). These receptors came from an adult woman who had mild COVID-19 (a few samples of this study predate the infection). Cell type and time point are not known. Both conserved end residues are part of each CDR3. Each record gives: J gene, D gene, clone size, V gene, CDR3 DNA, CDR3 protein. A D gene is named only where the DNA matches it firmly. Clone size appears in some rows only: once, few, many, or a class for an expanded clone.

J gene: TRBJ1-2; D gene: .; clone size: .; V gene: TRBV7-2; CDR3 DNA: TGTGCCAGCAGGCAGAAGGGGGGCTACACCTTC; CDR3 protein: CASRQKGGYTF
J gene: TRBJ2-7; D gene: TRBD1; clone size: few; V gene: TRBV7-6; CDR3 DNA: TGTGCCAGCAGCTTATCCGGGACAGGGGGCGACGAGCAGTACTTC; CDR3 protein: CASSLSGTGGDEQYF
J gene: TRBJ2-1; D gene: TRBD2; clone size: .; V gene: TRBV6-5; CDR3 DNA: TGTGCCAGCAGTTACGAAGCGGGAGTGCTTAATGAGCAGTTCTTC; CDR3 protein: CASSYEAGVLNEQFF
J gene: TRBJ1-2; D gene: TRBD1; clone size: many; V gene: TRBV7-9; CDR3 DNA: TGTGCCAGCAGTCCCGGACAGGGCTATGGCTACACCTTC; CDR3 protein: CASSPGQGYGYTF
J gene: TRBJ2-1; D gene: .; clone size: many; V gene: TRBV10-3; CDR3 DNA: TGTGCCATCAGTGAGTTGGAGAAGCAGCAGTTCTTC; CDR3 protein: CAISELEKQQFF
J gene: TRBJ2-1; D gene: TRBD2; clone size: few; V gene: TRBV7-6; CDR3 DNA: TGTGCCAGCAGCTTCGGGGGGATGAGCTCCTACAATGAGCAGTTCTTC; CDR3 protein: CASSFGGMSSYNEQFF
J gene: TRBJ2-7; D gene: .; clone size: few; V gene: TRBV5-6; CDR3 DNA: TGTGCCAGCAGCGCATACAGGGATCCCTACGAGCAGTACTTC; CDR3 protein: CASSAYRDPYEQYF
J gene: TRBJ2-3; D gene: TRBD1; clone size: few; V gene: TRBV15; CDR3 DNA: TGTGCCACCAGCAGAGCCAGGGGGTCCGATACGCAGTATTTT; CDR3 protein: CATSRARGSDTQYF
J gene: TRBJ1-5; D gene: TRBD1; clone size: .; V gene: TRBV6-2/TRBV6-3; CDR3 DNA: TGTGCCAGCAGTTCGAACAGGGGAATTTTACAGCCCCAGCATTTT; CDR3 protein: CASSSNRGILQPQHF
J gene: TRBJ2-3; D gene: .; clone size: .; V gene: TRBV20-1; CDR3 DNA: TGCAGTGCCGCGGACCGACTATTTAGCACAGATACGCAGTATTTT; CDR3 protein: CSAADRLFSTDTQYF
J gene: TRBJ1-3; D gene: .; clone size: .; V gene: TRBV29-1; CDR3 DNA: TGCAGCGTTGACCGACAGGATGGAAACACCATATATTTT; CDR3 protein: CSVDRQDGNTIYF
J gene: TRBJ1-6; D gene: TRBD1; clone size: few; V gene: TRBV5-6; CDR3 DNA: TGTGCCAGCATCTCACAGGGGCAAGTGCCACCCCTCCACTTT; CDR3 protein: CASISQGQVPPLHF
J gene: TRBJ1-1; D gene: .; clone size: .; V gene: TRBV4-1; CDR3 DNA: TGCGCCAGCAGCGGTCATCAGGGAGCTTTCTTT; CDR3 protein: CASSGHQGAFF
J gene: TRBJ1-2; D gene: .; clone size: .; V gene: TRBV5-6; CDR3 DNA: TGTGCCAGCAGCAGCAGGGGAGTTGTTGGCTACACCTTC; CDR3 protein: CASSSRGVVGYTF
J gene: TRBJ2-1; D gene: .; clone size: few; V gene: TRBV6-6; CDR3 DNA: TGTGCCAGCAGTTCCCAAAGACAGGCTCATGAGCAGTTCTTC; CDR3 protein: CASSSQRQAHEQFF
J gene: TRBJ1-4; D gene: .; clone size: .; V gene: TRBV7-3; CDR3 DNA: TGTGCCATCCCTAGGCAAAAAGAAAAACTGTTTTTT; CDR3 protein: CAIPRQKEKLFF
J gene: TRBJ2-3; D gene: TRBD2; clone size: .; V gene: TRBV7-3; CDR3 DNA: TGTGCCAGCAGCCCGGGGACTAGCGGGAGTACGCAGTATTTT; CDR3 protein: CASSPGTSGSTQYF
J gene: TRBJ1-1; D gene: .; clone size: .; V gene: TRBV18; CDR3 DNA: TGTGCCAGCTCACCCGACCAGAGCACTGAAGCTTTCTTT; CDR3 protein: CASSPDQSTEAFF
J gene: TRBJ2-2; D gene: .; clone size: .; V gene: TRBV19; CDR3 DNA: TGTGCCAGCGGGGGTAACACCGGGGAGCTGTTTTTT; CDR3 protein: CASGGNTGELFF
J gene: TRBJ1-2; D gene: .; clone size: few; V gene: TRBV19; CDR3 DNA: TGTGCCAGTAGTACAGGGGTCGGCTACACCTTC; CDR3 protein: CASSTGVGYTF
J gene: TRBJ2-1; D gene: .; clone size: few; V gene: TRBV7-2; CDR3 DNA: TGTGCCAGCAGCTCGGACGGAAACCTTTACAATGAGCAGTTCTTC; CDR3 protein: CASSSDGNLYNEQFF
J gene: TRBJ2-6; D gene: TRBD1; clone size: few; V gene: TRBV24-1; CDR3 DNA: TGTGCCACCAGTGATCCCTACCGGGACAGGTCTGGGGCCAACGTCCTGACTTTC; CDR3 protein: CATSDPYRDRSGANVLTF
J gene: TRBJ2-1; D gene: .; clone size: few; V gene: TRBV12-3/TRBV12-4; CDR3 DNA: TGTGCCAGCAGCCCCACCACTTCCAATGAGCAGTTCTTC; CDR3 protein: CASSPTTSNEQFF
J gene: TRBJ2-3; D gene: TRBD2; clone size: few; V gene: TRBV5-1; CDR3 DNA: TGCGCCAGCAGCGCACGGATAGCGGGGGGTGCAGATACGCAGTATTTT; CDR3 protein: CASSARIAGGADTQYF
J gene: TRBJ2-7; D gene: TRBD1; clone size: .; V gene: TRBV25-1; CDR3 DNA: TGTGCCAGCAGTGAGCGCCCCGGGACAGCCTACGAGCAGTACTTC; CDR3 protein: CASSERPGTAYEQYF
J gene: TRBJ2-7; D gene: TRBD1; clone size: few; V gene: TRBV30; CDR3 DNA: TGTGCCTGGAGTCGGGACAGGGGAGGCGAGCAGTACTTC; CDR3 protein: CAWSRDRGGEQYF
J gene: TRBJ1-6; D gene: .; clone size: .; V gene: TRBV25-1; CDR3 DNA: TGTGCCAGCAGGCGAGGTACGGATTCACCCCTCCACTTT; CDR3 protein: CASRRGTDSPLHF
J gene: TRBJ2-5; D gene: .; clone size: .; V gene: TRBV5-6; CDR3 DNA: TGTGCCAGCAGCCTTAGACAGGCAGGCCAAGAGACCCAGTACTTC; CDR3 protein: CASSLRQAGQETQYF
J gene: TRBJ1-1; D gene: .; clone size: few; V gene: TRBV7-8; CDR3 DNA: TGTGCCAGCAGCGATGGGTTGGGCAGCTTGAACACTGAAGCTTTCTTT; CDR3 protein: CASSDGLGSLNTEAFF
J gene: TRBJ2-6; D gene: TRBD1; clone size: few; V gene: TRBV24-1; CDR3 DNA: TGTGCCACCAGCGCAGGGGGCGCTGGGGCCAACGTCCTGACTTTC; CDR3 protein: CATSAGGAGANVLTF
J gene: TRBJ2-5; D gene: .; clone size: .; V gene: TRBV9; CDR3 DNA: TGTGCCAGCAGCGTAGCTGCGGAGGGGGAGACCCAGTACTTC; CDR3 protein: CASSVAAEGETQYF
J gene: TRBJ2-7; D gene: TRBD1; clone size: .; V gene: TRBV6-2/TRBV6-3; CDR3 DNA: TGTGCCACCCTCTTCGGGACAGGGATGTTCGAGCAGTACTTC; CDR3 protein: CATLFGTGMFEQYF
J gene: TRBJ2-1; D gene: TRBD1; clone size: .; V gene: TRBV12-3/TRBV12-4; CDR3 DNA: TGTGCCAGCAGCACCGGACAGGGGGCTCCGTTCTTC; CDR3 protein: CASSTGQGAPFF
J gene: TRBJ1-1; D gene: .; clone size: few; V gene: TRBV6-5; CDR3 DNA: TGTGCCAGCAGTTACTCGTGGTTAGGCAGGGGAAACACTGAAGCTTTCTTT; CDR3 protein: CASSYSWLGRGNTEAFF
J gene: TRBJ2-2; D gene: TRBD1; clone size: .; V gene: TRBV25-1; CDR3 DNA: TGTGCCATCCGAACCGGGACAGGGAACACCGGGGAGCTGTTTTTT; CDR3 protein: CAIRTGTGNTGELFF
J gene: TRBJ1-3; D gene: .; clone size: few; V gene: TRBV7-2; CDR3 DNA: TGTGCCAGCAGCTTAGCGTGGGGTTTAAGCGGAAACACCATATATTTT; CDR3 protein: CASSLAWGLSGNTIYF